The 9 T cell receptor beta chains below come from one sample, sequenced in a study of blood T cells in healthy people across ages. Combining a sample-barcoded 5' primer with a J-beta primer mix, a second PCR ran for roughly 7 to 11 cycles. TCRdb itself ran the 5' RACE reads through MiXCR, one entry per CDR3 protein. The sample yields about 320,000 distinct CDR3 sequences, about 25% seen once. Sequencing was done on a sample of blood. Source of these receptors: a woman in her 70s in good health.

The rearrangement links TRBV12-5 to TRBJ1-4, with 11 bases matching TRBD1. Germline V lookup: CDR1 LGHNT, CDR2 FRNRAP. With 0 bases clipped from V and 7 bases from J, the junction kept 10 bases outside the gene matches. The CDR3 loop spans 18 amino acids. CDR3 sequence reads: CASGLVMARDRGGEKLFF. As DNA, the CDR3 is TGTGCTAGTGGTTTGGTGATGGCCAGGGACAGGGGGGGTGAAAAACTGTTTTTT.

This clonotype was seen a few times. The chain is built from TRBV12-3 or TRBV12-4 and TRBJ1-3; D ambiguous. Trimming shortened V by 6 bases and J by 0 bases, and 9 bases separated the two germline ends. This CDR3 has 14 residues. The CDR3 DNA follows: TGTGCCAGCAGCCAGAGGGACTCTGGAAACACCATATATTTT. Translated, it gives CASSQRDSGNTIYF.

The V and J genes are TRBV5-1 and TRBJ1-1, with D hard to call. The CDR3 runs 14 residues. Germline-derived CDR1 and CDR2 are SGHRS and YFSETQ. Between the trimmed V and J ends, which lost 0 bases and 1 base, there was a span of 7 bases. The DNA for the CDR3 is TGCGCCAGCAGCTTGGGTACAAAGAACACTGAAGCTTTCTTT. As protein: CASSLGTKNTEAFF.

The chain uses TRBV5-1 and TRBJ2-7; D tentatively fits TRBD1 or TRBD2 (5 bases each). V shed 3 bases and J shed 4 bases, with 11 bases lying between them. The CDR3 is made up of 13 amino acids. Germline V CDR1 and CDR2: SGHRS, YFSETQ. CDR3 sequence: CASSSPGTYEQYF. The CDR3 DNA reads as TGCGCCAGCAGCTCTCCAGGGACGTACGAGCAGTACTTC.

In the case of this clonotype: One end of the junction varies from germline; a read error may be responsible. The rearrangement uses TRBV3-1 and TRBJ2-7; D is possibly TRBD2 (5 bases). The germline CDR1 and CDR2 sequences are LGHDT and YNNKEL (reference sequence). This CDR3 comprises 12 residues. CDR3 DNA sequence: TGTGCCAGCAGCCGAGCAGACTACGAGCAGCACTTC. This codes for CASSRADYEQHF.

In this sample, this clonotype turned up a few times. The chain carries TRBV5-6 and TRBJ2-5; TRBD2 matches at 12 bases. Germline values: CDR1 SGHDT, CDR2 YYEEEE. Trimming at V came to 4 bases and at J to 7 bases, leaving 8 bases not matched to a gene. This CDR3 comprises 15 residues. CDR3: CASSRRTSGMGTQYF. The CDR3 DNA reads TGTGCCAGCAGCCGCCGGACTAGCGGGATGGGGACCCAGTACTTC.

V gene TRBV9 combines with J gene TRBJ1-1; D remains ambiguous. This CDR3 comprises 16 residues. Trimming stripped 0 bases from V and 4 bases from J, with 16 bases between. Germline V CDR1 and CDR2: SGDLS, YYNGEE. The chain's CDR3 is CASSVGAAGGPTEAFF. CDR3 nucleotides: TGTGCCAGCAGCGTAGGGGCGGCAGGAGGTCCCACTGAAGCTTTCTTT.

CDR3 coding DNA: TGTGCCAGCAGCCCACTTAGCGTCCCCGCAGAAGAGACCCAGTACTTC. Translating gives CASSPLSVPAEETQYF. This chain connects TRBV4-2 to TRBJ2-5, with D tentatively TRBD2 (5 bases). V lost 4 bases and J 3 bases, leaving 18 bases between the germline ends. Germline CDR1 is LGHNA and CDR2 is YNFKEQ. This CDR3 comprises 16 residues.

The V gene is TRBV3-1, the J gene TRBJ1-4, with a tentative D call TRBD1 (5 bases). V lost 4 bases and J 10 bases, leaving 7 bases between the germline ends. The CDR3 is 11 residues long. Germline V gene data show CDR1 as LGHDT and CDR2 as YNNKEL (reference sequence). Here the CDR3 reads CASSPGAKLFF. CDR3 in DNA: TGTGCCAGCAGCCCTGGGGCAAAACTGTTTTTT.